The sequence of this TCR beta chain was determined in a study of blood T cell repertoires in COVID-19. As for the study in general: COVID-19 samples from acute and convalescent phases originated in the United States, Italy and Spain. In each case, the material was cDNA or gDNA derived from T cells, B-cell-depleted T cells, or PBMCs.

Seattle cases were enrolled at active infection and followed longitudinally. Study processing details: Researchers report that nucleated cell counts were estimated from reference gene primer amplification. TCRdb's copy holds only in-frame clones and misses some; the assay was immunoSEQ multiplex PCR. V, J and clone size were drawn from that table, and D and trimming were deduced from the DNA. The sample carries about 170,000 clones, 70% to 90% recorded once. The CDR3 is 15 residues long. Between the trimmed V and J ends, which lost 0 bases and 2 bases, there was a span of 11 bases. The germline V gene encodes CDR1 LGHNA and CDR2 YSLEER.

Sequencing used peripheral blood. V is TRBV4-3 and J is TRBJ2-7; D is undetermined. This TCR derives from a woman of 80 years or more with COVID-19, enrolled during active disease. The DNA of the CDR3 is TGCGCCAGCAGCCAAGATCTGGGCATGACCTACGAGCAGTACTTC. Its protein product is CASSQDLGMTYEQYF.